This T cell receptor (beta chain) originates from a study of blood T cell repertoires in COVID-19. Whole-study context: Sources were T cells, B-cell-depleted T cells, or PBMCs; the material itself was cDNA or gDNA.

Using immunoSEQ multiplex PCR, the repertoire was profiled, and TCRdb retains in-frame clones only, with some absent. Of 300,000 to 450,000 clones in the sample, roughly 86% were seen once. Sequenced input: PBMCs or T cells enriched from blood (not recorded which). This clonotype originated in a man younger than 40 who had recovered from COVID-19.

The DNA of the CDR3 is TGTGCCAGACGAGGATATAATGACTATGGCTACACCTTC. This gives the protein CARRGYNDYGYTF. This chain joins TRBV30 and TRBJ1-2; D is uncertain. The ends were cut back, 8 bases at V and 3 bases at J, with 16 bases in the middle. CDR1 GTSNPN and CDR2 SVGIG come from the germline V gene (reference sequence). This CDR3 is 13 amino acids long.